The clone carrying this T cell receptor (beta chain) was counted at least ten times. Its antigen is unidentified. This sample is drawn from a study of CD8 T cells in ankylosing spondylitis. Study results and caveats: What seemed typical of ankylosing spondylitis blood was a TCR beta motif built from eight highly homologous variants. Disease-linked clones displayed a CD8+ phenotype and appeared relatively rarely in peripheral blood.

The CDR3 loop spans 16 amino acids. Per the germline V gene, CDR1 is MNHEY and CDR2 is SMNVEV (reference sequence). The J segment lost 0 bases and the V segment lost 4 bases, leaving 8 bases of the junction unmatched. Each CDR3 protein gets one entry after TCRdb re-called the 5' RACE reads with MiXCR. The table shows some 270,000 distinct CDR3 sequences, with under 20% occurring only once. The genes are TRBV27 and TRBJ2-7; the match to TRBD2 covers 8 bases. Sequenced: blood, either unsorted or a sorted T cell fraction (not recorded which). The clonotype comes from a male donor with ankylosing spondylitis or in good health (not recorded which). This CDR3 is CASSSTHSGVSYEQYF. The CDR3 DNA follows: TGTGCCAGCAGTTCTACCCATAGCGGGGTCTCCTACGAGCAGTACTTC.